Below, one T cell receptor beta chain is given with its context. This clonotype has more than one count but fewer than ten. Its cognate antigen has yet to be identified. Per-base qualities were not stored, and no clone one base away is much larger. The protocol used for the library was 5' RACE. The run used an Illumina HiSeq 2000. A universal primer binding site was added through template switching, and the final cDNA carried a unique molecular identifier so that TCR cDNA molecules could be counted accurately. First-strand cDNA for TCR alpha and beta chains was synthesized from specific primers in the conserved constant-segment region. To control for contamination, every cDNA library carried two barcodes: a SMART-Mk sample barcode plus Illumina barcodes. TruSeq adapter sequences along with Illumina sample barcodes were introduced in two successive PCR steps. The Illumina HiSeq platform was used with custom primers to sequence TCR alpha and beta cDNA libraries. From the authors' description of their analysis: MiGEC was used to process raw reads and extract unique molecular identifiers, and MiXCR was used to find CDR3 positions. Recombination models were inferred per individual with the repgenHMM and IGoR tools using an EM algorithm. Shared clonotype analysis was performed with the tcR package in R, normalizing sharing by the product of cloneset sizes. To study raw recombination free of thymic and clonal selection effects, out-of-frame nonproductive sequences were analyzed. The public reads were run again by TCRdb, first through fastp at Q25 and then through MiXCR, and only productive beta chains were kept. CDR3 protein sequences are deduplicated, and each keeps its most common genes and DNA. The V and J calls follow TCRdb's processing rather than the paper's. The sample yields 700,000 or so distinct CDR3 sequences; less than 10% were counted once. 0.85% to 1% of the sample belongs to the ten largest clones.

These data belong to a study of identical twins (dated by TCRdb to about 2016). For the study in its entirety: TCR alpha and beta repertoires from monozygotic twins, unrelated adults of various ages and cord blood were deep-sequenced to test whether fetal clonotypes persist. To rule out contamination, replicate twin experiments were performed at different times with different library preparation protocols.

What the authors observed across the whole study: Because the same donors could not be followed over many years, the conclusions relied on cross-sectional statistical analysis. Excess twin sharing in beta out-of-frame sequences was weaker because fewer shared sequences lowered the signal-to-noise ratio. Recombination models systematically underestimated out-of-frame TCR alpha sharing in monozygotic twins but agreed with sharing between unrelated individuals. Invariant T cells such as MAIT and iNKT could partly confound zero-insertion analyses, though diverse VJ usage argued against this for most clonotypes. Out-of-frame TCR alpha sequences shared between twins showed an excess of low generation-probability sequences compared with coincidental sharing between unrelated individuals. Fewer insertions were carried by abundant cord blood beta clonotypes; a weaker similar trend was observed in young adult naive repertoires, while no such trend was observed in memory repertoires.

Every donor was a healthy Caucasian. The twin cohort consisted of three pairs of female monozygotic twins, all aged roughly 18 to 30 years. The RNA used for TCR libraries was isolated from peripheral blood mononuclear cells. There are 15 amino acids in the CDR3, from cysteine to phenylalanine inclusive. Only CDR3 DNA is held: 45 bases, read in frame from base 1. CDR1 MNHEY and CDR2 SMNVEV are derived from the germline V gene (reference sequence). At the junction V is shortened by 2 bases and J by 3 bases; bases outside the gene matches: 4. These same records also appear under a second study, on yellow fever vaccine responses in identical twins. The second publication reports: The T cell response to vaccination in identical twins was reported by the authors to appear partly convergent and partly personalized. The study precisely tracked vaccine-responding T cell clones in identical twins.

The V gene is TRBV27 and the J gene is TRBJ1-2; 9 middle bases align to TRBD1. The specimen was PBMCs. The clonotype comes from a woman under 30 in good health. CDR3 reads: CASSLQGQGYYGYTF. The sequenced DNA is TGTGCCAGCAGTTTACAAGGACAGGGGTACTATGGCTACACCTTC.